These 28 T cell receptor beta chains share one sample of origin, sequenced in a study of CD8+ T cells in alopecia areata. Extracted RNA was reverse transcribed into cDNA, the sequencing template. Here immunoSEQ multiplex PCR was the method, and the copy in TCRdb shows in-frame clones only, minus some. The data show around 140,000 clones, with about 90% seen just once and roughly 16% held by the top ten. Specimen: CD8+ T cells sorted from blood, collected at week 0. These receptors were collected from a human donor with alopecia areata.

The CDR3 nucleotides are TGTGCCAGCAGCCAAGAGACAGGGTACACCGGGGAGCTGTTTTTT. Translating it yields CASSQETGYTGELFF. The V call is TRBV14, the J call TRBJ2-2, with 7 bases fitting TRBD1. Germline trimming cut 0 bases from V and 3 bases from J; bases unmatched to any gene: 1. CDR3 length equals 15 residues. Germline V gene sequence: CDR1 SGHDN, CDR2 FVKESK.

The chain has TRBV29-1 and TRBJ1-1; D is unresolved. The germline V gene encodes CDR1 SQVTM and CDR2 ANQGSEA. Trimming cost V 4 bases and J 0 bases, with 18 bases left between them. The CDR3 extends over 16 amino acids. This chain's CDR3 is CSVGFSEGSVNTEAFF. The CDR3 bases are TGCAGCGTTGGGTTCTCGGAGGGATCGGTGAACACTGAAGCTTTCTTT.

The table lists this clone with a count of one. One end of the junction does not line up with germline, which may come from a read error. Here the CDR3 DNA reads TGCGCCAGCAACTTGGCGACAGGGGCCTATTGGGAGCAGTACTTC. Its protein product is CASNLATGAYWEQYF. The chain recombines TRBV5-1 with TRBJ2-7; TRBD1 agrees at 8 bases. The CDR3 consists of 15 residues. Germline CDR1 is SGHRS and CDR2 is YFSETQ.

The V gene is TRBV6-1, the J gene TRBJ2-2; D ambiguous. The CDR3 covers 13 residues. Trimming took off 3 bases at V and 2 bases at J, with 4 bases between the two ends. CDR1 and CDR2 (germline): MNHNS, SASEGT. CDR3 sequence: CASSESNTGELFF. Written as DNA, the CDR3 is TGTGCCAGCAGTGAGTCAAACACCGGGGAGCTGTTTTTT.

This sequence joins TRBV4-1 and TRBJ1-1, with TRBD1 as a possible D gene (6 bases). This CDR3 has 15 amino acids. Germline values: CDR1 MGHRA, CDR2 YSYEKL. V was pared by 5 bases and J by 1 base, with 14 bases between. CDR3 sequence: CASSSPGATNTEAFF. The CDR3 DNA follows: TGCGCCAGCAGCTCACCAGGGGCCACGAACACTGAAGCTTTCTTT.

This chain connects TRBV9 to TRBJ2-7; 8 bases map to TRBD1. CDR1 and CDR2 (germline): SGDLS, YYNGEE. Losses at the gene ends were 4 bases for V and 3 bases for J; bases not matched to a gene: 3. CDR3 length: 13 amino acids. For the CDR3, the DNA is TGTGCCAGCAGCCGAGACAGGGGCTACGAGCAGTACTTC. Protein sequence: CASSRDRGYEQYF.

V and J are TRBV5-6 and TRBJ2-7; TRBD2 aligns across 7 bases. Trimming took 0 bases from V and 3 from J; bases not matched to a gene: 6. The CDR3 extends over 15 amino acids. Germline V gene sequence: CDR1 SGHDT, CDR2 YYEEEE. The CDR3 bases are TGTGCCAGCAGCTTGGCGGGCGGGGGAATCTACGAGCAGTACTTC. Residues: CASSLAGGGIYEQYF.

The genes are TRBV7-2 and TRBJ2-7; 12 bases agree with TRBD2. The CDR3 spans 14 residues. V lost 10 bases and J lost 6; bases outside the gene matches: 10. Germline lookup yields CDR1 SGHTA and CDR2 FQGNSA. CDR3 amino acids: CATGTSGPSGEQYF. The CDR3 nucleotides are TGTGCCACCGGGACTAGCGGGCCGTCTGGCGAGCAGTACTTC.

The chain carries TRBV15 and TRBJ2-7, with D hard to call. The germline CDR1 and CDR2 sequences are LNHNV and YYDKDF (reference sequence). CDR3 length: 15 amino acids. V dropped 5 bases and J dropped 6 bases, with 20 bases sitting between them. Here the CDR3 DNA reads TGTGCCACCAGCCCGGTGGGTGATCCTAGGCTCGAGCAGTACTTC. Its protein product is CATSPVGDPRLEQYF.

The rearrangement uses TRBV27 and TRBJ2-7; 10 positions agree with TRBD2. This CDR3 contains 15 residues. Germline-derived CDR1 and CDR2 are MNHEY and SMNVEV (reference sequence). Unmatched junction bases numbered 6, after V lost 4 bases and J lost 3 bases. The CDR3, as DNA: TGTGCCAGCAGTTCCGGGACTAGCGTGTTCTACGAGCAGTACTTC. Its protein product is CASSSGTSVFYEQYF.

About this clone: Other DNA sequences within the sample encode an identical CDR3. The chain uses TRBV29-1 and TRBJ2-3; 8 bases map to TRBD2. The CDR3 has 15 amino acids. Germline values: CDR1 SQVTM, CDR2 ANQGSEA. Losses at the gene ends were 0 bases for V and 3 bases for J; bases not matched to a gene: 5. CDR3 sequence (DNA): TGCAGCGTTGAAGACCGGGGGGGGAGAACAGATACGCAGTATTTT. Protein product: CSVEDRGGRTDTQYF.

This clone was picked up one time. The rearrangement links TRBV15 to TRBJ2-1, with a tentative D call TRBD2 (6 bases). Germline-derived CDR1 and CDR2 are LNHNV and YYDKDF (reference sequence). Trimming removed 0 bases at V and 0 bases at J, with 12 bases between. This CDR3 comprises 17 residues. In DNA, the CDR3 is TGTGCCACCAGCAGAGATGGGGGACTTAGCTCCTACAATGAGCAGTTCTTC. Protein sequence: CATSRDGGLSSYNEQFF.

The rearrangement uses TRBV5-6 and TRBJ2-1, with TRBD2 identical over 10 bases. V shed 0 bases, J shed 2 bases, and the junction held 2 bases outside the gene matches. The CDR3 is 16 amino acids. Looked up from germline, CDR1 is SGHDT and CDR2 is YYEEEE. CDR3 sequence reads: CASSLAGLAAYNEQFF. In DNA, the CDR3 is TGTGCCAGCAGCTTGGCCGGACTAGCGGCCTACAATGAGCAGTTCTTC.

The genes are TRBV7-9 and TRBJ2-1; D is undetermined. The CDR3 contains 16 residues. V lost 4 bases, J lost 8 bases, and 21 bases lay in between. The V gene's germline CDR1 is SEHNR and CDR2 FQNEAQ (reference sequence). The CDR3 DNA reads as TGTGCCAGCAGCTCCTGGCAGAGGCCGGAACCGGATGAGCAGTTCTTC. It codes for CASSSWQRPEPDEQFF.

The V and J genes are TRBV4-1 and TRBJ2-6; the D gene is possibly TRBD1 (6 bases). V lost 9 bases, J lost 1 base, and 7 bases lay in between. Germline assignment: CDR1 MGHRA and CDR2 YSYEKL. The CDR3 contains 13 residues. As DNA, the CDR3 is TGCGCCAGAGGGGGATCTGGGGCCAACGTCCTGACTTTC. It yields the protein CARGGSGANVLTF.

V and J are TRBV30 and TRBJ1-5; 9 nucleotides agree with TRBD1. The V and J ends lost 1 base and 3 bases, in that order; junction bases with no gene match: 7. The germline CDR1 and CDR2 sequences are GTSNPN and SVGIG (reference sequence). The CDR3 covers 16 residues. CDR3 coding DNA: TGTGCCTGGAGTGCTAAGGGACAGGGTCACAATCAGCCCCAGCATTTT. This gives the protein CAWSAKGQGHNQPQHF.

The rearrangement uses TRBV29-1 and TRBJ2-1, with 12 bases identical to TRBD1. With V trimmed by 3 bases and J by 0 bases, 9 bases remained unmatched. CDR3 length: 18 amino acids. Germline V gene lookup returns CDR1 SQVTM and CDR2 ANQGSEA. This CDR3 reads CSVDGTGGNVGSYNEQFF. Here the CDR3 DNA reads TGCAGCGTTGACGGGACAGGGGGCAACGTAGGCTCCTACAATGAGCAGTTCTTC.

The gene calls are TRBV5-8 and TRBJ1-1; no firm D call. The germline V gene encodes CDR1 SGHTS and CDR2 YDEGEE. Trimming left V 2 bases short and J 5 bases short, with 16 bases between. The length of the CDR3 is 15 residues. CDR3 sequence (DNA): TGTGCCAGCAGCTTAAGGTCACTGGGGTTTACTGAAGCTTTCTTT. Protein: CASSLRSLGFTEAFF.

This rearrangement joins TRBV29-1 to TRBJ1-1; tentative D call: TRBD1 (5 bases). This CDR3 contains 16 residues. CDR1 and CDR2 from the germline V gene are SQVTM and ANQGSEA. The ends were cut back, 1 base at V and 5 bases at J, with 20 bases in the middle. The CDR3 reads CSVEGWQGVFKTEAFF. DNA for the CDR3: TGCAGCGTTGAAGGGTGGCAGGGCGTATTCAAGACTGAAGCTTTCTTT.

The V call is TRBV7-9, the J call TRBJ2-2; D may be TRBD2 (5 bases). Germline CDR1 and CDR2: SEHNR and FQNEAQ (reference sequence). The ends were cut back, 7 bases at V and 4 bases at J, with 7 bases in the middle. This CDR3 spans 12 amino acids. The CDR3 region is CASKRGTGELFF. CDR3 nucleotides: TGTGCCAGCAAACGGGGCACCGGGGAGCTGTTTTTT.

The chain uses TRBV5-4 and TRBJ2-1; 8 bases are a match to TRBD2. Trimming removed 0 bases from V and 7 bases from J; junction bases left unmatched: 15. CDR3 length: 18 amino acids. Germline V gene data show CDR1 as SGHNT and CDR2 as YYREEE (reference sequence). CDR3 sequence: CASSLVVAGSFCGNEQFF. The CDR3 bases are TGTGCCAGCAGCTTGGTGGTAGCGGGAAGCTTCTGCGGAAATGAGCAGTTCTTC.

The CDR3 here is CASSLEAGVTEAFF. The CDR3, as DNA: TGCGCCAGCAGCTTGGAAGCAGGGGTTACTGAAGCTTTCTTT. V usage is TRBV5-1 and J usage is TRBJ1-1; weak D call: TRBD1 (6 bases). The V end lost 0 bases, the J end lost 5 bases, and 11 bases lay between the germline ends. The CDR3 is 14 residues long. The V gene's germline CDR1 is SGHRS and CDR2 YFSETQ. The full variable domain, its missing parts supplied by reference TRBV5-1 and TRBJ1-1, is KAGVTQTPRYLIKTRGQQVTLSCSPISGHRSVSWYQQTPGQGLQFLFEYFSETQRNKGNFPGRFSGRQFSNSRSEMNVSTLELGDSALYLCASSLEAGVTEAFFGQGTRLTVV.

The genes are TRBV9 and TRBJ2-2; D possibly matches TRBD1 or TRBD2 (5 bases each). V shed 0 bases and J shed 4 bases, with 13 bases lying between them. The CDR3 totals 16 residues. CDR1 SGDLS and CDR2 YYNGEE come from the germline V gene. As DNA, the CDR3 is TGTGCCAGCAGCGTAGATAGGCAGGGACCCACCGGGGAGCTGTTTTTT. Amino acid sequence: CASSVDRQGPTGELFF.

The J gene is TRBJ1-1, the V gene TRBV7-6; D remains unclear. V shed 5 bases and J shed 4 bases, with 11 bases lying between them. The CDR3 has 13 residues. Germline V lookup: CDR1 SGHVS, CDR2 FNYEAQ. The CDR3 DNA reads TGTGCCAGCAGCCTTTCGGTAGGCACTGAAGCTTTCTTT. It yields the protein CASSLSVGTEAFF.

J is TRBJ1-1 and V is TRBV29-1; TRBD1 agrees at 7 bases. Looked up from germline, CDR1 is SQVTM and CDR2 is ANQGSEA. After removal of 2 bases from V and 4 bases from J, the junction contained 1 base not matched to a gene. CDR3 length equals 12 residues. DNA of the CDR3: TGCAGCGTTGAACCAGGGGGCACTGAAGCTTTCTTT. Protein product: CSVEPGGTEAFF. The variable domain in full, with the rest retrieved from reference TRBV29-1 and TRBJ1-1, is SAVISQKPSRDICQRGTSLTIQCQVDSQVTMMFWYRQQPGQSLTLIATANQGSEATYESGFVIDKFPISRPNLTFSTLTVSNMSPEDSSIYLCSVEPGGTEAFFGQGTRLTVV.

The rearrangement joins TRBV23-1 to TRBJ2-5; D is possibly TRBD1 (5 bases). Gene TRBJ2-7 matches the end of the DNA better, so the J call may be wrong. TRBV23-1 is an ORF for which the function is uncertain. This CDR3 is built from 14 residues. The CDR3 spells CASGVGLAPYEQYF. The CDR3 region has the DNA TGCGCCAGCGGAGTGGGGCTGGCTCCCTACGAGCAGTACTTC.

Written as DNA, the CDR3 is TGCAGCGCAACGGACAGTTACGAGCAGTACTTC. Protein sequence: CSATDSYEQYF. The V and J genes are TRBV29-1 and TRBJ2-5; TRBD1 is a possible D gene (6 bases). The J call is in doubt because the DNA end fits TRBJ2-7 better. The CDR3 has 11 residues. In germline, CDR1 is SQVTM, CDR2 ANQGSEA.

In this sample, this clone turned up once. This chain links TRBV27 with TRBJ2-1, with D possibly matching TRBD1 (6 bases). In germline, CDR1 is MNHEY, CDR2 SMNVEV (reference sequence). The V end lost 3 bases, the J end lost 4 bases, and 10 bases lay between the germline ends. The CDR3 is 14 amino acids. CDR3: CASSFLDRYNEQFF. The CDR3 nucleotides read TGTGCCAGCAGTTTCTTGGACAGATACAATGAGCAGTTCTTC.